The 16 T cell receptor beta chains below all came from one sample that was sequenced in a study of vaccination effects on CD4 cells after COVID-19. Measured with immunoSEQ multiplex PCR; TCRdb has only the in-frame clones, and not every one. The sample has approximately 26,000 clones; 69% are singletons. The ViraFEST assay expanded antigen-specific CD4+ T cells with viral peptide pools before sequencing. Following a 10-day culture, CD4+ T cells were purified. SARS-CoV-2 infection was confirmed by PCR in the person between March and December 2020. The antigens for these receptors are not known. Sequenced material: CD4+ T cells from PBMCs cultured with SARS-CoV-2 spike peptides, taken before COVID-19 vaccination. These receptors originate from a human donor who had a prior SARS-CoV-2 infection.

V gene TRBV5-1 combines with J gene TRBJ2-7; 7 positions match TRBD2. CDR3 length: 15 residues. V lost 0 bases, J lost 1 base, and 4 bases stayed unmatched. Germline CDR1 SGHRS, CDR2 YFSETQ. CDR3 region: CASSLGGEGSYEQYF. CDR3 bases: TGCGCCAGCAGCTTGGGAGGGGAGGGTTCCTACGAGCAGTACTTC.

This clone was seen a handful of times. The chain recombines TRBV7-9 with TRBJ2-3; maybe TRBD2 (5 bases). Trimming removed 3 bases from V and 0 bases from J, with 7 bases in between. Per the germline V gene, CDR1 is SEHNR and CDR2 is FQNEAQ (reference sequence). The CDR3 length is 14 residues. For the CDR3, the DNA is TGTGCCAGCAGCTTCGGCGGGAGCACAGATACGCAGTATTTT. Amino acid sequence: CASSFGGSTDTQYF.

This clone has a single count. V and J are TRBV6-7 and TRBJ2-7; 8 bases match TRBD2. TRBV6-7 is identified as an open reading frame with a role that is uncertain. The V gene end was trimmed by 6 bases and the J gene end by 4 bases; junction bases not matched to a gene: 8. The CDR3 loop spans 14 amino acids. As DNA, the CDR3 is TGTGCCAGCAGACTCAGCGGGAGTGGGTACGAGCAGTACTTC. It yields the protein CASRLSGSGYEQYF.

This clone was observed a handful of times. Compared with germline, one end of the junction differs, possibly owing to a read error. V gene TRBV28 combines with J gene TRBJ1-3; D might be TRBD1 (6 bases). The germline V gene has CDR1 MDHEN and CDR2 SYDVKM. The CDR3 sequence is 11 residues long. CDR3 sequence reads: CASSFPGAFDF. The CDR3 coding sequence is TGTGCCAGCAGTTTCCCAGGGGCGTTTGATTTT.

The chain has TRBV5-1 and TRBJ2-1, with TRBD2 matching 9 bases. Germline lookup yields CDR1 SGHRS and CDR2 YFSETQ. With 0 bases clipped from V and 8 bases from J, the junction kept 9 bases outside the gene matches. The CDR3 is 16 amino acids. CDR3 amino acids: CASSLDGTSWRDEQFF. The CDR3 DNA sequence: TGCGCCAGCAGCTTGGATGGGACTAGCTGGAGGGATGAGCAGTTCTTC.

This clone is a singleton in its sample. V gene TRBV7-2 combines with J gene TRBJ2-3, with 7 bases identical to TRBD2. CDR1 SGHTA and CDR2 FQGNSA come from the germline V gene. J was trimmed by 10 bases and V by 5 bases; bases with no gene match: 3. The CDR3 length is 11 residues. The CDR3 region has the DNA TGTGCCAGCAGCGCTAGCGGAGCGCAGTATTTT. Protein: CASSASGAQYF.

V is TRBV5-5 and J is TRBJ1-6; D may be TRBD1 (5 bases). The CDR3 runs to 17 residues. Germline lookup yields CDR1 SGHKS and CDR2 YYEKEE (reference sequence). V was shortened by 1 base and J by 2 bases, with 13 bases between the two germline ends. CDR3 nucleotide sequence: TGTGCCAGCAGCTTGATGGGGGGAAGCACCTATAATTCACCCCTCCACTTT. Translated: CASSLMGGSTYNSPLHF.

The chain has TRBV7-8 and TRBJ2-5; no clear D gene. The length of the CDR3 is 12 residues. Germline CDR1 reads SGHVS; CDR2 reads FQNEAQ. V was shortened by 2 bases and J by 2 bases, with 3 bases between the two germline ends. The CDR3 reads CASSLPQETQYF. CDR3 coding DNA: TGTGCCAGCAGCTTACCTCAAGAGACCCAGTACTTC.

CDR3 coding DNA: TGTGCCAGTACCCCACTTGGGACTTCTAGGGGTGAAAAACTGTTTTTT. The encoded protein is CASTPLGTSRGEKLFF. The chain has TRBV19 and TRBJ1-4, with D perhaps TRBD1 (5 bases). The CDR3 extends over 16 amino acids. V was clipped by 7 bases and J by 7 bases, with 22 bases between them. Germline CDR1 LNHDA, CDR2 SQIVND (reference sequence).

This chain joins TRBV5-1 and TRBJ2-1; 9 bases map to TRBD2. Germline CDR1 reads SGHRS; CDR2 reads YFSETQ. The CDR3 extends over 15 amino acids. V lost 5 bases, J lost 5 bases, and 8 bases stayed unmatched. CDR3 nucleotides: TGCGCCAGCAGGGGGCTAGCGGGGAGCGACAATGAGCAGTTCTTC. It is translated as CASRGLAGSDNEQFF.

The CDR3 DNA is TGTGCCAGCAGCGCCGTTTTTGCTGGAGGCTACAATGAGCAGTTCTTC. It codes for CASSAVFAGGYNEQFF. This rearrangement joins TRBV14 to TRBJ2-1, with D possibly being TRBD2 (5 bases). V lost 5 bases, J lost 3 bases, and 17 bases lay in between. The CDR3 extends over 16 amino acids. Germline CDR1 reads SGHDN; CDR2 reads FVKESK.

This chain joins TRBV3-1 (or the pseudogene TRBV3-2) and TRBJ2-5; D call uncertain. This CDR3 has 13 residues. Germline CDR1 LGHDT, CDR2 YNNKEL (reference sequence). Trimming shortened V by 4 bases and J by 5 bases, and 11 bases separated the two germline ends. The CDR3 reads CASSPQTVETQYF. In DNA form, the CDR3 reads TGTGCCAGCAGCCCCCAGACGGTGGAGACCCAGTACTTC.

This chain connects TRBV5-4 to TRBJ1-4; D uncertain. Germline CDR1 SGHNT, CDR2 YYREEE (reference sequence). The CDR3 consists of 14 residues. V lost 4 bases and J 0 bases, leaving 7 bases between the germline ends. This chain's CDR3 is CASSLRPTNEKLFF. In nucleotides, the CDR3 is TGTGCCAGCAGCCTGCGGCCAACTAATGAAAAACTGTTTTTT. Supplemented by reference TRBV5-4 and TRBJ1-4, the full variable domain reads ETGVTQSPTHLIKTRGQQVTLRCSSQSGHNTVSWYQQALGQGPQFIFQYYREEENGRGNFPPRFSGLQFPNYSSELNVNALELDDSALYLCASSLRPTNEKLFFGSGTQLSVL.

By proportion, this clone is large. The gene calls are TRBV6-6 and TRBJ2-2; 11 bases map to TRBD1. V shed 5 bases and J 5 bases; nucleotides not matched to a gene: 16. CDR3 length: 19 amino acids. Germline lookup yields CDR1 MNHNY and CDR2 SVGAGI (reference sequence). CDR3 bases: TGTGCCAGCAGTCATACCCGGGACAGGGGGAGAATAAGAACCGGGGAGCTGTTTTTT. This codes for CASSHTRDRGRIRTGELFF.

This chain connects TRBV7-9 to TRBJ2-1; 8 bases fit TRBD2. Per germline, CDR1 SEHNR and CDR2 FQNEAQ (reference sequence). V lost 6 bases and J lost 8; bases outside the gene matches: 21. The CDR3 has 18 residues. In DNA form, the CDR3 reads TGTGCCAGCAGAAAAACGGGAGGGGGTGGTAGCGGGATCGATGAGCAGTTCTTC. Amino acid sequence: CASRKTGGGGSGIDEQFF.

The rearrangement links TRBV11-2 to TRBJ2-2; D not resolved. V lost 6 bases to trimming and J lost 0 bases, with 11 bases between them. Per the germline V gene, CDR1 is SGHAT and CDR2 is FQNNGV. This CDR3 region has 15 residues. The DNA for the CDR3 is TGTGCCAGCAGTCTACGGAATGCGAACACCGGGGAGCTGTTTTTT. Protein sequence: CASSLRNANTGELFF. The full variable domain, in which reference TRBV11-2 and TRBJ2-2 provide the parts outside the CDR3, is EAGVAQSPRYKIIEKRQSVAFWCNPISGHATLYWYQQILGQGPKLLIQFQNNGVVDDSQLPKDRFSAERLKGVDSTLKIQPAKLEDSAVYLCASSLRNANTGELFFGEGSRLTVL.